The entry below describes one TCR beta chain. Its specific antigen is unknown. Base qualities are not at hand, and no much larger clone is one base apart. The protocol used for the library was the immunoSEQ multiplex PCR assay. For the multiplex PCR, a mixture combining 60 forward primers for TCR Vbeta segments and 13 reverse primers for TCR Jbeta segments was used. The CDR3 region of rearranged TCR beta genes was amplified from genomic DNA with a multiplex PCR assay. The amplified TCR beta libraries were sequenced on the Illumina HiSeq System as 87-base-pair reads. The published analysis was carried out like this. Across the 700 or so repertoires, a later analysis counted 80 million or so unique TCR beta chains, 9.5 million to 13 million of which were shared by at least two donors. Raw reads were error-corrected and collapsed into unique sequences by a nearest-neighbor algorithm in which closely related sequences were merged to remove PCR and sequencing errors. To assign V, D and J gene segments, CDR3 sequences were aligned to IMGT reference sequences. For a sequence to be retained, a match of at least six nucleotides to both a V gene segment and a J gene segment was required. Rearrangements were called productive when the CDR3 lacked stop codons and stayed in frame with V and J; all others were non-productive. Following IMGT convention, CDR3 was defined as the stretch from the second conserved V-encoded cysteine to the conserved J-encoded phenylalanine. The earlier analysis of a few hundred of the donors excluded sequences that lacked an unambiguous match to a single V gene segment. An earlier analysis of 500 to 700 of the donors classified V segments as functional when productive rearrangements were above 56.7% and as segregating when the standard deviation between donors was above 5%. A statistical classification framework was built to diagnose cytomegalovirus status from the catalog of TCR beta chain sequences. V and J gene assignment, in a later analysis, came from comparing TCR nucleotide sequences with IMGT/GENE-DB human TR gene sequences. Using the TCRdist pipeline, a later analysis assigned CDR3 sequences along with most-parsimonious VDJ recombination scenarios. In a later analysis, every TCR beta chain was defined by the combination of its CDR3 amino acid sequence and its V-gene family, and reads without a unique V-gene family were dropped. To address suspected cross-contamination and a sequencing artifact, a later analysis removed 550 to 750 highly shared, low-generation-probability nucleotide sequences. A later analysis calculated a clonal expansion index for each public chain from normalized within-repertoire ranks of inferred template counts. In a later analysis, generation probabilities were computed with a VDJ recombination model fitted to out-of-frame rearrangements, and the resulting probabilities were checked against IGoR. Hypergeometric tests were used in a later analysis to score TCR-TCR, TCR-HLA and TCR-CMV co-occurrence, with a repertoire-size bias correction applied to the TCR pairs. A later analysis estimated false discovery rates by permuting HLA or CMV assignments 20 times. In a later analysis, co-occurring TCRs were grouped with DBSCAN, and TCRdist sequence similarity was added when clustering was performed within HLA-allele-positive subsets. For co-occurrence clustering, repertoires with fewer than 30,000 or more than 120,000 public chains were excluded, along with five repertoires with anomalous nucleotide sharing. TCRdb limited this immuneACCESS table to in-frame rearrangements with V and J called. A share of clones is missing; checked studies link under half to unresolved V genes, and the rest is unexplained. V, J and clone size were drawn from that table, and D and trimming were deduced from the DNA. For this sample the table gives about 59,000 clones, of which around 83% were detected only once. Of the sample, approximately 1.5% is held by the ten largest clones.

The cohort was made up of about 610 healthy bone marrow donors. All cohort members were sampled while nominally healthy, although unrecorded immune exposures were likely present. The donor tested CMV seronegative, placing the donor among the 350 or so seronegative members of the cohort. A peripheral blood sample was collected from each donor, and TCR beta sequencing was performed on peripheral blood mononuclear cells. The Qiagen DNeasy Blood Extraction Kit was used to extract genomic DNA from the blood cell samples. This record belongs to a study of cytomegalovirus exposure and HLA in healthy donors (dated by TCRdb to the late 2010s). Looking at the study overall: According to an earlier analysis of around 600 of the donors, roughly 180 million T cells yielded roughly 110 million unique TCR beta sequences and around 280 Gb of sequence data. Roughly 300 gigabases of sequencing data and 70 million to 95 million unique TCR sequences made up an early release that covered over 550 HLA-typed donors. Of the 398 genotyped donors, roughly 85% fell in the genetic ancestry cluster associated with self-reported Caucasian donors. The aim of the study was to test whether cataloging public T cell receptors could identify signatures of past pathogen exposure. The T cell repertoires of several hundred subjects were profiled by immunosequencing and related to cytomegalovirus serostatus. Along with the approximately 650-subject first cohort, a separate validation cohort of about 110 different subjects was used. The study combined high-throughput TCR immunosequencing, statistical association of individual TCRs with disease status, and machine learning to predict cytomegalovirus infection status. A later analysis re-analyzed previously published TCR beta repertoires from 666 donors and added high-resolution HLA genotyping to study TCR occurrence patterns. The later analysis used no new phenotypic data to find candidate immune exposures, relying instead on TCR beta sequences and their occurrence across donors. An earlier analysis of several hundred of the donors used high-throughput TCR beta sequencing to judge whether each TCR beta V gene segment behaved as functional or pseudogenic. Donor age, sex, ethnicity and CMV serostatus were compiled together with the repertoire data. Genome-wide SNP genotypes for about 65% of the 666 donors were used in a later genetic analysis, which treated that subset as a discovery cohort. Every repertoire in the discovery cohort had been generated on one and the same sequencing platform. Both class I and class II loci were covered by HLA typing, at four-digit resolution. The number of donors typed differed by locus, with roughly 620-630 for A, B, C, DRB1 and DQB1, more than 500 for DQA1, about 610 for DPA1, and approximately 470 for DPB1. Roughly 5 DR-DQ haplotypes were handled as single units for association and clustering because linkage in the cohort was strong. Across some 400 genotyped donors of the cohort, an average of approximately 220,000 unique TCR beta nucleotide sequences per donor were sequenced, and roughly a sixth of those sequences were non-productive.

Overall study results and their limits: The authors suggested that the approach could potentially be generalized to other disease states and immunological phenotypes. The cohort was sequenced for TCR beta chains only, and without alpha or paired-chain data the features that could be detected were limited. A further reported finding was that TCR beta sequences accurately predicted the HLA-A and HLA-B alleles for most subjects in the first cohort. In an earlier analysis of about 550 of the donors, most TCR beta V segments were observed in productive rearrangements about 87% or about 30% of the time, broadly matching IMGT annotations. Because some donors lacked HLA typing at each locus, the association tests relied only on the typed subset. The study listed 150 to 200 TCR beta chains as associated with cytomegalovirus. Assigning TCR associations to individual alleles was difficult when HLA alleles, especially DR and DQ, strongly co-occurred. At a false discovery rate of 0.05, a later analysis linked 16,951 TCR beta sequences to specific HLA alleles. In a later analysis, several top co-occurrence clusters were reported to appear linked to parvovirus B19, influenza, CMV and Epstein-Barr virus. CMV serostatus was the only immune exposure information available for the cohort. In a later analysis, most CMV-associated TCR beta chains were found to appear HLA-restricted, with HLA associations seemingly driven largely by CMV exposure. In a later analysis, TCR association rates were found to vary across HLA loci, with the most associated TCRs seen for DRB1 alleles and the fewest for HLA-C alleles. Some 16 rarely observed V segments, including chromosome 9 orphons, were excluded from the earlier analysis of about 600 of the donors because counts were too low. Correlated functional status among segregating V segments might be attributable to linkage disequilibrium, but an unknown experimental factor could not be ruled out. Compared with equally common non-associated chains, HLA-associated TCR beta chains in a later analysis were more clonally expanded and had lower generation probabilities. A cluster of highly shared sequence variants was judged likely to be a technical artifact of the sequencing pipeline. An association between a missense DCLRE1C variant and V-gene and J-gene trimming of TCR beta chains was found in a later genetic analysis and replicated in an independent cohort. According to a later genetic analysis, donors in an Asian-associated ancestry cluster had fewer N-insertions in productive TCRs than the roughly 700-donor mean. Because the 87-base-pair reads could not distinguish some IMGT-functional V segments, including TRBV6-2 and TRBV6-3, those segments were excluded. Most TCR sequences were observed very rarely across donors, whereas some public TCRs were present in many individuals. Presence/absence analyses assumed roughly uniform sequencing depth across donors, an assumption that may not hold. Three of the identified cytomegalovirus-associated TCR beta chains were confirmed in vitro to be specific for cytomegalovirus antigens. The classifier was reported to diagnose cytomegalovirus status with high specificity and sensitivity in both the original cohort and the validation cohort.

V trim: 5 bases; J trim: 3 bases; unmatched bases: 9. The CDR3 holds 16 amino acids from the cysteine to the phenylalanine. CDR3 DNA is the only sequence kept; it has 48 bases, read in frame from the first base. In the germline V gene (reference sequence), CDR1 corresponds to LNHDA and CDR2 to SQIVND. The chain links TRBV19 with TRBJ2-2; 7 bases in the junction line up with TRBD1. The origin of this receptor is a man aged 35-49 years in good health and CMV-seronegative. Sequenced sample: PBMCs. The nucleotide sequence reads TGTGCCAGTAGTTTCAGGGACAGCCAGGACACCGGGGAGCTGTTTTTT. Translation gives CASSFRDSQDTGELFF.